The clone carrying this T cell receptor (beta chain) appeared many times. Its cognate antigen is unknown. This sample stems from a study of T-cell reconstitution after alpha-beta-depleted transplantation in children. Study-level results: Some patients showed high day-60 TCRbeta diversity, which derived from surviving recipient T cells and thymic progenitors. T cells produced anew were the main source of T-cell counts and diversity one year after transplant.

This sample's TCRbeta library carried unique molecular identifier barcodes. Using its own MiXCR run on the PCR reads, TCRdb lists one record per CDR3 protein. The table has some 450,000 distinct CDR3 sequences, around two fifths seen once. V lost 0 bases and J 7 bases, leaving 10 bases between the germline ends. This CDR3 is 14 amino acids long. Germline CDR1 reads WNHNN; CDR2 reads SYGVQD (reference sequence). The source of this sequence is a girl aged 2 to 10 with aplastic anemia, due to receive a stem cell transplant. The sequencing here drew on PBMCs, taken before TCRalphabeta/CD19-depleted stem cell transplant. The genes are TRBV10-1 and TRBJ2-1, with a tentative D call TRBD2 (5 bases). The CDR3 nucleotides read TGCGCCAGCAGTGAGTCGGTGGGAGCAAATGAGCAGTTCTTC. Protein product: CASSESVGANEQFF.